Shown below are 4 T cell receptor beta chains from a single sample sequenced in a study of OX40 agonist ivuxolimab in advanced cancers. Assay used: immunoSEQ multiplex PCR; TCRdb lists only in-frame clones, some missing. The table has roughly 50,000 clones, around 89% seen once. The sample here was CD4+ or CD8+ T cells sorted from blood, taken in a trial of the OX40 agonist ivuxolimab. The receptors stem from an adult with an advanced solid tumor such as melanoma, head and neck, liver or kidney cancer.

The gene calls are TRBV2 and TRBJ2-7, with 7 bases that match TRBD2. The trim removed 7 bases at V and 5 bases at J, leaving 5 bases unmatched. Germline V gene sequence: CDR1 SNHLY, CDR2 FYNNEI. This CDR3 has 12 residues. CDR3: CASKSGAHEQYF. The CDR3 nucleotides read TGTGCCAGCAAAAGCGGGGCCCACGAGCAGTACTTC.

This clone was detected a few times. V usage is TRBV7-9 and J usage is TRBJ2-7, with D uncertain. The germline V gene encodes CDR1 SEHNR and CDR2 FQNEAQ (reference sequence). With 4 bases removed from V and 1 base from J, the gap between germline ends came to 20 bases. The CDR3 is 17 amino acids. As DNA, the CDR3 is TGTGCCAGCAGCTCAACAGACCCCAACAAGTCATCCTACGAGCAGTACTTC. This translates into CASSSTDPNKSSYEQYF.

The chain employs TRBV27 and TRBJ1-1; D not certain. This CDR3 is 13 amino acids long. V dropped 3 bases and J dropped 6 bases, with 11 bases sitting between them. Germline V lookup: CDR1 MNHEY, CDR2 SMNVEV (reference sequence). As DNA, the CDR3 is TGTGCCAGCAGTTTTGATGGGGTCTCTGAAGCTTTCTTT. Its translation is CASSFDGVSEAFF.

The chain links TRBV28 to TRBJ2-7; 7 nucleotides align to TRBD2. The trim removed 8 bases at V and 0 bases at J, leaving 4 bases unmatched. The CDR3 loop spans 13 amino acids. From germline, CDR1 is MDHEN and CDR2 SYDVKM. CDR3 bases: TGTGCCAGCCGAGCGGGGAACTCCTACGAGCAGTACTTC. It encodes CASRAGNSYEQYF.